Presented here are 7 T cell receptor beta chains from one specimen sequenced in a study of blood T cells in healthy people across ages (dated by TCRdb to 2013 to 2016). Library preparation employed 5' RACE. Sequencing was carried out with an Illumina HiSeq 2500. A second 7 to 11 cycle PCR used a sample-barcoded 5' primer and a J-beta primer mix. Through fastp at Q25 and MiXCR, TCRdb rebuilt clones from the public reads, retaining in-frame beta chains. For every CDR3 protein sequence, its rows merge into one entry that carries the most common genes and DNA. The table for this sample lists hundreds of thousands of distinct CDR3 sequences; about 48% of them were counted only once. The ten largest make up roughly an eighth of the sample. Sample: blood. These receptors were collected from a man aged 25 to 40 in good health.

In its sample, this clonotype was seen a few times. CDR3 bases: TGTGCCAGCAGTGAGACAGGGACAGATACGCAGTATTTT. It is translated as CASSETGTDTQYF. This chain uses TRBV25-1 with TRBJ2-3, with 7 bases identical to TRBD1. The J segment lost 3 bases and the V segment lost 3 bases, leaving 0 bases of the junction unmatched. The length of the CDR3 is 13 residues. Germline lookup yields CDR1 MGHDK and CDR2 SYGVNS.

V usage is TRBV7-9 and J usage is TRBJ2-7; D might be TRBD2 (5 bases). The CDR3 runs 16 residues. Germline CDR1 is SEHNR and CDR2 is FQNEAQ (reference sequence). The V and J ends lost 7 bases and 7 bases respectively, with 26 bases between them. As DNA, the CDR3 is TGTGCCAGCAACCCACCCTCGGCGGGCCTTGCTTGGGAGCAGTACTTC. This encodes CASNPPSAGLAWEQYF.

The chain employs TRBV11-2 and TRBJ2-7, with D perhaps TRBD1 (7 bases). The J call may be wrong; the DNA end is better matched by TRBJ2-5. The CDR3 is 20 residues long. CDR1 is SGHAT and CDR2 is FQNNGV in the germline V gene. The CDR3 sequence: CASSSLGGQHTPLIPGTQYF. The CDR3 DNA is TGTGCCAGCAGCTCGTTGGGGGGACAGCATACGCCCCTCATTCCAGGGACCCAGTACTTC.

V is TRBV9 and J is TRBJ2-5, with D perhaps TRBD1 (6 bases). Germline V gene lookup returns CDR1 SGDLS and CDR2 YYNGEE. The CDR3 is made up of 16 amino acids. V was shortened by 3 bases and J by 3 bases, with 18 bases between the two germline ends. The CDR3 sequence: CASSAGAANSEETQYF. CDR3 nucleotides: TGTGCCAGCAGCGCAGGGGCAGCAAACTCCGAAGAGACCCAGTACTTC.

The rearrangement joins TRBV7-2 to TRBJ1-5; TRBD1 matches at 9 bases. The length of the CDR3 is 15 residues. Germline loops: CDR1 SGHTA, CDR2 FQGNSA. V dropped 4 bases and J dropped 6; count of bases not matched to a gene: 7. CDR3 protein: CASSSTGGAAQPQHF. CDR3 nucleotide sequence: TGTGCCAGCAGCTCCACAGGGGGCGCGGCTCAGCCCCAGCATTTT.

V and J are TRBV6-1 and TRBJ1-5; the match to TRBD1 covers 9 bases. The trim removed 3 bases at V and 5 bases at J, leaving 8 bases unmatched. This CDR3 region has 16 residues. Germline V gives CDR1 MNHNS, CDR2 SASEGT. CDR3 in amino acids: CASSDPGTGIHQPQHF. For the CDR3, the DNA is TGTGCCAGCAGTGACCCAGGGACAGGGATTCATCAGCCCCAGCATTTT.

This clonotype was observed a few times. Compared with germline, one end of the junction differs, possibly owing to a read error. The gene calls are TRBV24-1 and TRBJ2-3; 12 bases agree with TRBD2. The CDR3 loop spans 16 amino acids. Looked up from germline, CDR1 is KGHDR and CDR2 is SFDVKD. The CDR3 DNA follows: TGTGCCACCAGTGCAATGACTAGCGGGGGCACGGATACGCAGTATTTT. Translating it yields CATSAMTSGGTDTQYF.